This T cell receptor beta chain was recovered during a study of beta chain features in type 1 diabetes. Expressed TCRB transcripts got sequenced, as all isolated RNA was reverse transcribed. Here immunoSEQ multiplex PCR was the method, and the copy in TCRdb shows in-frame clones only, minus some. Of under 200,000 clones listed, 7% to 10% are singletons. Points from the study as a whole: Sequencing the cDNA could make cells with high TCR expression show up more than they should.

There are a few counts of this clone. What it binds is unknown. The CDR3 has 13 residues. Germline CDR1 reads SNHLY; CDR2 reads FYNNEI. V dropped 7 bases and J dropped 8; count of bases not matched to a gene: 8. V gene TRBV2 combines with J gene TRBJ1-2; 9 bases align to TRBD1. The TCR comes from a young woman in good health. The source material was central memory CD4+ T cells from blood. CDR3 protein: CASKGQGLSGYTF. CDR3 sequence (DNA): TGTGCCAGCAAGGGACAGGGTTTAAGCGGCTACACCTTC.